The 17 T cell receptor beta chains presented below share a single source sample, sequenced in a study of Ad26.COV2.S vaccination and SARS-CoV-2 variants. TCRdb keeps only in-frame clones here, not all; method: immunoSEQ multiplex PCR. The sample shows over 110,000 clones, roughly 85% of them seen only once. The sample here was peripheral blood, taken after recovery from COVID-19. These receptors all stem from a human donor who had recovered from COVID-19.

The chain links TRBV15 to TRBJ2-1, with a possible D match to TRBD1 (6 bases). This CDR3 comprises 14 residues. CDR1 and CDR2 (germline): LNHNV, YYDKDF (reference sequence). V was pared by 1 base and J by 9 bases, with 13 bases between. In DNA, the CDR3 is TGTGCCACCAGCAGAGCTCCTGGGGGCATTGAGCAGTTCTTC. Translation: CATSRAPGGIEQFF.

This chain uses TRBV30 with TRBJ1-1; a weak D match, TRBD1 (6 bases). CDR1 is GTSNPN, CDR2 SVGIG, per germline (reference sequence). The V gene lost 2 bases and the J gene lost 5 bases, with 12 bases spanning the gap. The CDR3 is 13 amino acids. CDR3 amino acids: CAWSLGGWTEAFF. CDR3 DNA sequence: TGTGCCTGGAGTTTGGGGGGCTGGACTGAAGCTTTCTTT.

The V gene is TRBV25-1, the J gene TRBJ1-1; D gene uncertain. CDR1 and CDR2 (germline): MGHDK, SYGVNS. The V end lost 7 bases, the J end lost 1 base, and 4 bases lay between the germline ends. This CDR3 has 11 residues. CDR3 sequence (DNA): TGTGCCAGCATGGAGAACACTGAAGCTTTCTTT. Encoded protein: CASMENTEAFF.

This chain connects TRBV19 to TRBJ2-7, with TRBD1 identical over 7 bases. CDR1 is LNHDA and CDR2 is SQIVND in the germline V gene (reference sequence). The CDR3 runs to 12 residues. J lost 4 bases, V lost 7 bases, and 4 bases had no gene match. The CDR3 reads CASIGDSYEQYF. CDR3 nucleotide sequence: TGTGCCAGTATAGGGGACAGTTACGAGCAGTACTTC.

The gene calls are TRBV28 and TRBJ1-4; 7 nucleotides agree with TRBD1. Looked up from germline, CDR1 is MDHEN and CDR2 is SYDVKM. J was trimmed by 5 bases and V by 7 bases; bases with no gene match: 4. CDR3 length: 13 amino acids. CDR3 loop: CASMGRGNEKLFF. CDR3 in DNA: TGTGCCAGCATGGGCAGGGGGAATGAAAAACTGTTTTTT.

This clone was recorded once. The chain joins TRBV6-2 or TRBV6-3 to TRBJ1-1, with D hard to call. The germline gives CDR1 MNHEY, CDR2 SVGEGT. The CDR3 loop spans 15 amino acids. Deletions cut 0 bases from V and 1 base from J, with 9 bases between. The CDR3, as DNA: TGTGCCAGCAGTTACTCGAGTAGAGGGAACACTGAAGCTTTCTTT. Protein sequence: CASSYSSRGNTEAFF.

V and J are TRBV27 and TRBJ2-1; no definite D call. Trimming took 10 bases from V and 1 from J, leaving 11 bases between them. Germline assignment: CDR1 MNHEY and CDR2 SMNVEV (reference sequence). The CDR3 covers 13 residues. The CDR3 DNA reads TGTGCCACTTCGCGGCCTTCCTACAATGAGCAGTTCTTC. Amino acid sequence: CATSRPSYNEQFF.

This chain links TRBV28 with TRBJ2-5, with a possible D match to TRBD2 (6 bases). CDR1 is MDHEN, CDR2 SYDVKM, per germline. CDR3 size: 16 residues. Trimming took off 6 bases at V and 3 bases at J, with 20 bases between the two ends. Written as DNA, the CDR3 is TGTGCCAGCAGGCACAATCCGGGACTTCGAGAAGAGACCCAGTACTTC. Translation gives CASRHNPGLREETQYF. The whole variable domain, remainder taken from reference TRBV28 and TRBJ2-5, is DVKVTQSSRYLVKRTGEKVFLECVQDMDHENMFWYRQDPGLGLRLIYFSYDVKMKEKGDIPEGYSVSREKKERFSLILESASTNQTSMYLCASRHNPGLREETQYFGPGTRLLVL.

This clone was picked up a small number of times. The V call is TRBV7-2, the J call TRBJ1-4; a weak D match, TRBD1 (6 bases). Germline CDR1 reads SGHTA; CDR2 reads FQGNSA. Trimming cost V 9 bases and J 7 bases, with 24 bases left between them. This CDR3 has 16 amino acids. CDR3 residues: CASKRGRGPSGEKLFF. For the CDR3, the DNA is TGTGCCAGTAAACGGGGGCGCGGACCCTCCGGTGAAAAACTGTTTTTT.

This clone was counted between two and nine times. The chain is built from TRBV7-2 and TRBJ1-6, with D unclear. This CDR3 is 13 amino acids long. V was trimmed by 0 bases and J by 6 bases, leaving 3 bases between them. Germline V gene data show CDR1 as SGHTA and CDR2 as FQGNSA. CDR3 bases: TGTGCCAGCAGCTTAGCACGTAATTCACCCCTCCACTTT. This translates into CASSLARNSPLHF. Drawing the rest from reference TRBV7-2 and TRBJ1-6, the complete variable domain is GAGVSQSPSNKVTEKGKDVELRCDPISGHTALYWYRQSLGQGLEFLIYFQGNSAPDKSGLPSDRFSAERTGGSVSTLTIQRTQQEDSAVYLCASSLARNSPLHFGNGTRLTVT.

CDR3: CASDGTDYEQYF. In DNA form, the CDR3 reads TGTGCCAGCGACGGGACAGACTACGAGCAGTACTTC. The chain has TRBV2 and TRBJ2-7; the match to TRBD1 covers 7 bases. J lost 3 bases, V lost 8 bases, and 4 bases had no gene match. The CDR3 loop spans 12 amino acids. Germline V gene sequence: CDR1 SNHLY, CDR2 FYNNEI.

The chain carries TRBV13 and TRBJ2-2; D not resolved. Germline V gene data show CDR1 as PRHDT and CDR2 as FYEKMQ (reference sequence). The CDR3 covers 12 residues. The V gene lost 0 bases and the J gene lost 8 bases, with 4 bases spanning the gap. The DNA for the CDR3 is TGTGCCAGCAGCTTAGGCCGTGGGGAGCTGTTTTTT. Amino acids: CASSLGRGELFF.

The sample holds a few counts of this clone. CDR3 sequence: CASLLTDTQYF. The CDR3 DNA reads as TGTGCCAGCCTGCTGACAGATACGCAGTATTTT. The rearrangement uses TRBV7-9 and TRBJ2-3, with D uncertain. The length of the CDR3 is 11 residues. CDR1 is SEHNR, CDR2 FQNEAQ, per germline (reference sequence). V lost 8 bases and J 3 bases, leaving 6 bases between the germline ends.

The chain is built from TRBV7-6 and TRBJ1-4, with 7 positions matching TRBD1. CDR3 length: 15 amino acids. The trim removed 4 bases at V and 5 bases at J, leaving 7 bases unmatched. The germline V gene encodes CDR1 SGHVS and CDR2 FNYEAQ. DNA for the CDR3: TGTGCCAGCAGCTGGGGGACAGCCAGAAATGAAAAACTGTTTTTT. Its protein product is CASSWGTARNEKLFF.

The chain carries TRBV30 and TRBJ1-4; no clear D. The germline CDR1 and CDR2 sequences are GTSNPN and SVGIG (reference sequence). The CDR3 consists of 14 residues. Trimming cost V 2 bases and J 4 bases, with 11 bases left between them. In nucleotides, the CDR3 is TGTGCCTGGAGTCCCAGCCCGAGTAATGAAAAACTGTTTTTT. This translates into CAWSPSPSNEKLFF.

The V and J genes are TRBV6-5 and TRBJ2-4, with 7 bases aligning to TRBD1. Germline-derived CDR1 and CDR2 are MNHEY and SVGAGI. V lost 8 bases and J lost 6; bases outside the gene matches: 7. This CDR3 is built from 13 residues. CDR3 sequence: CASRRTGSNIQYF. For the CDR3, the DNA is TGTGCCAGCCGACGGACAGGTTCAAACATTCAGTACTTC.

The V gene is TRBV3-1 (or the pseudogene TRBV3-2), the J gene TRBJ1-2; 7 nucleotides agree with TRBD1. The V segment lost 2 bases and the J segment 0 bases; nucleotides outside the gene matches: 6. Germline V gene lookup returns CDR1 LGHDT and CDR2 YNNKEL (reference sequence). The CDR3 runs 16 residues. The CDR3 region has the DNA TGTGCCAGCAGCCAACCTACAGGGGCAGCTAACTATGGCTACACCTTC. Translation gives CASSQPTGAANYGYTF.